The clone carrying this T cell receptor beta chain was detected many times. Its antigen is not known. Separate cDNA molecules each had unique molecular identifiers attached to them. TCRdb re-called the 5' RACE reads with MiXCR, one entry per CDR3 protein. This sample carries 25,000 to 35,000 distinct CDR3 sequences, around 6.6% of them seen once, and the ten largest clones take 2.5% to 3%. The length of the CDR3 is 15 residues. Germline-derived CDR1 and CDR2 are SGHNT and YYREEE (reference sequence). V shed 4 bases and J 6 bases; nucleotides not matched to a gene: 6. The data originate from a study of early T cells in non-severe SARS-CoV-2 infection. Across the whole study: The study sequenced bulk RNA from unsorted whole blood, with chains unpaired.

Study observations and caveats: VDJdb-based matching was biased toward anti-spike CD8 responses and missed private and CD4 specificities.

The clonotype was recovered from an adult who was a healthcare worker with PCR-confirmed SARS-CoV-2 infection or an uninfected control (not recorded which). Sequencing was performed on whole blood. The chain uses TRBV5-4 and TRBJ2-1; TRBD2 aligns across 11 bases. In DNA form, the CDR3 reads TGTGCCAGCAGCGTGCCCCTAGCGGGAGGCAATGAGCAGTTCTTC. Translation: CASSVPLAGGNEQFF.